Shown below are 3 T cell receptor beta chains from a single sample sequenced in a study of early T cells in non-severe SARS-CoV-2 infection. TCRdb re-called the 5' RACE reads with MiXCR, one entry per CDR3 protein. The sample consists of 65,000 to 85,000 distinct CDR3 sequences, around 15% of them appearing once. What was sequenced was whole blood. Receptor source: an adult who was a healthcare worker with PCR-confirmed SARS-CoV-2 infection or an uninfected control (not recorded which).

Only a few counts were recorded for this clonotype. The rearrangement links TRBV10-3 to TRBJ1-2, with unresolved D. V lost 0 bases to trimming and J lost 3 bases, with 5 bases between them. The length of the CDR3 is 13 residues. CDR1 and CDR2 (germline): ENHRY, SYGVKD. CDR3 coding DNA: TGTGCCATCAGTGAGTCGTTAGACTATGGCTACACCTTC. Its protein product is CAISESLDYGYTF.

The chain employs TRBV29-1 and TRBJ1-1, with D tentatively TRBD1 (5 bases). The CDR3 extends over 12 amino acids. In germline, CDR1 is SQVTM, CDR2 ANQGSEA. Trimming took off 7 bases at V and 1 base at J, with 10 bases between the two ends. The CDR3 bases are TGCAGCGCTCGAAGGGGGAACACTGAAGCTTTCTTT. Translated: CSARRGNTEAFF.

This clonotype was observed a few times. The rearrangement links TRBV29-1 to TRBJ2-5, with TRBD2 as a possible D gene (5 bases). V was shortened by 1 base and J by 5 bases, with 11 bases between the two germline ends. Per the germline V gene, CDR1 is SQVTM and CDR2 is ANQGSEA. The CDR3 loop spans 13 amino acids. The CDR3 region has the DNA TGCAGCGTTGAAGCGGCTGGCGGGGAGACCCAGTACTTC. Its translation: CSVEAAGGETQYF.